This T cell receptor beta chain stems from a study of lymphopenia after photon versus proton radiotherapy. Study-wide results and caveats: Photon-treated patients lost naive T cells and TCR diversity; proton-treated stayed stable. Authors raise, but do not show, better survival with proton therapy. After the lymphocyte nadir, photon-treated repertoires showed oligoclonal expansion, especially of CD8+ Temra cells.

Generated by immunoSEQ multiplex PCR, the TCRdb table keeps only in-frame clones and is missing some. The repertoire includes 25,000 to 30,000 clones, roughly 90% of them detected once, and approximately 0.81% sits in the top ten. Turning to this clone: Its antigen is unidentified.

V lost 1 base, J lost 5 bases, and 12 bases lay in between. The CDR3 loop spans 15 amino acids. Looked up from germline, CDR1 is SGHVS and CDR2 is FQNEAQ. The source is a woman aged 45 to 65 with cholangiocarcinoma. The sequences come from peripheral blood, collected from a patient treated with photon-based radiotherapy. The chain carries TRBV7-8 and TRBJ2-1; D remains ambiguous. The CDR3 region is CASSLDPPGHNEQFF. CDR3 bases: TGTGCCAGCAGCTTAGATCCTCCCGGGCACAATGAGCAGTTCTTC.